Listed here are 17 T cell receptor beta chains from one sample, sequenced in a study of identical twins. TCRdb called the 5' RACE reads again in MiXCR, with one record for every CDR3 protein. The sample records roughly 1.6 million distinct CDR3 sequences, under 35% being singletons. Specimen: cord blood. Receptors were obtained from a newborn girl in good health.

For this clonotype: A much bigger clone sits one base away, suggesting this may be a read error. V and J are TRBV4-2 and TRBJ2-7; D remains unclear. This CDR3 comprises 14 residues. CDR1 is LGHNA, CDR2 YNFKEQ, per germline. CDR3 protein: CASSQGLYSHEQYF. The CDR3 nucleotides read TGTGCCAGCAGCCAAGGGCTATACTCCCACGAGCAGTACTTC.

J is TRBJ2-4 and V is TRBV10-3; 7 bases agree with TRBD1. J lost 13 bases, V lost 1 base, and 13 bases had no gene match. Germline V gives CDR1 ENHRY, CDR2 SYGVKD. The CDR3 length is 15 residues. CDR3: CAISELETGNYEQYF. The CDR3 bases are TGTGCCATCAGTGAGTTGGAGACAGGGAATTATGAGCAGTACTTC.

The chain joins TRBV27 to TRBJ2-3; maybe TRBD2 (6 bases). Looked up from germline, CDR1 is MNHEY and CDR2 is SMNVEV (reference sequence). This CDR3 spans 14 amino acids. With 7 bases removed from V and 4 bases from J, the gap between germline ends came to 15 bases. The CDR3 loop reads CASTLGGAADTQYF. In DNA form, the CDR3 reads TGTGCCAGCACCCTCGGAGGGGCGGCAGATACGCAGTATTTT.

V gene TRBV3-1 combines with J gene TRBJ2-7; a weak D match, TRBD2 (6 bases). The last part of the DNA fits TRBJ2-4 better; the J call may be wrong. The CDR3 totals 16 residues. From germline, CDR1 is LGHDT and CDR2 YNNKEL (reference sequence). CDR3 nucleotides: TGTGCCAGCAGCCACTCGGGCGGGAAATCCAAAAACATTCAGTACTTC. Translating gives CASSHSGGKSKNIQYF.

The genes are TRBV25-1 and TRBJ2-6; TRBD2 agrees at 7 bases. Germline V gene lookup returns CDR1 MGHDK and CDR2 SYGVNS. Trimming took 4 bases from V and 2 from J; bases not matched to a gene: 2. The CDR3 is 15 residues long. The DNA for the CDR3 is TGTGCCAGCAGTGGGGGAGGGACTGGGGCCAACGTCCTGACTTTC. This sequence encodes CASSGGGTGANVLTF.

This clonotype was seen more than once but under ten times. This rearrangement joins TRBV7-9 to TRBJ2-6; D is possibly TRBD2 (5 bases). V was cut by 5 bases and J by 0 bases, with 17 bases left in between. The CDR3 loop spans 18 amino acids. Per germline, CDR1 SEHNR and CDR2 FQNEAQ (reference sequence). This CDR3 reads CASSTRGAQTSGANVLTF. Written as DNA, the CDR3 is TGTGCCAGCAGCACCCGGGGAGCCCAAACCTCTGGGGCCAACGTCCTGACTTTC.

In its sample, this clonotype was seen a few times. A read error may explain this, as a much larger clone is one base away. J is TRBJ2-1 and V is TRBV28, with D maybe TRBD1 (6 bases). The CDR3 totals 13 residues. Trimming cost V 7 bases and J 0 bases, with 7 bases left between them. From germline, CDR1 is MDHEN and CDR2 SYDVKM. The CDR3 DNA reads as TGTGCCAGCAAGGACAGCTCCTACAATGAGCAGTTCTTC. Residues: CASKDSSYNEQFF. Filled out from reference TRBV28 and TRBJ2-1, the complete variable domain reads DVKVTQSSRYLVKRTGEKVFLECVQDMDHENMFWYRQDPGLGLRLIYFSYDVKMKEKGDIPEGYSVSREKKERFSLILESASTNQTSMYLCASKDSSYNEQFFGPGTRLTVL.

The chain combines TRBV18 with TRBJ2-1; 8 bases align to TRBD2. Germline lookup yields CDR1 KGHSH and CDR2 LQKENI. The CDR3 contains 15 residues. The V segment lost 0 bases and the J segment 6 bases; nucleotides outside the gene matches: 4. In DNA form, the CDR3 reads TGTGCCAGCTCACCACCAAGCGGGAGAGGCAATGAGCAGTTCTTC. It encodes CASSPPSGRGNEQFF.

The chain uses TRBV20-1 and TRBJ2-7, with D perhaps matching TRBD2 (6 bases). The last part of the DNA fits TRBJ2-5 better; the J call may be wrong. The CDR3 is 14 amino acids. Germline CDR1 reads DFQATT; CDR2 reads SNEGSKA (reference sequence). Here the CDR3 reads CSARDQRAPGTQYF. The DNA of the CDR3 is TGCAGTGCTAGAGATCAGCGGGCCCCGGGGACCCAGTACTTC.

This rearrangement joins TRBV27 to TRBJ1-5; D is perhaps TRBD1 (6 bases). The ends were cut back, 3 bases at V and 2 bases at J, with 11 bases in the middle. Germline assignment: CDR1 MNHEY and CDR2 SMNVEV (reference sequence). The CDR3 loop spans 15 amino acids. Here the CDR3 DNA reads TGTGCCAGCAGTTTTCAGGGGTCGGGCAATCAGCCCCAGCATTTT. The encoded protein is CASSFQGSGNQPQHF.

This clonotype showed up just a few times. This chain uses TRBV6-5 with TRBJ2-1; unclear D gene. The CDR3 runs to 11 residues. CDR1 is MNHEY and CDR2 is SVGAGI in the germline V gene. Trimming shortened V by 9 bases and J by 6 bases, and 9 bases separated the two germline ends. This CDR3 is CARGPLNEQFF. In DNA, the CDR3 is TGTGCCAGAGGGCCCCTCAATGAGCAGTTCTTC.

A note on this clonotype: One end of the junction does not line up with germline, which may come from a read error. The rearrangement joins TRBV20-1 to TRBJ2-1; perhaps TRBD2 as D (5 bases). The length of the CDR3 is 16 residues. CDR1 DFQATT and CDR2 SNEGSKA come from the germline V gene (reference sequence). The CDR3 coding sequence is TGCAGTGCTAGTTTTGGACTGCCGAGCTCCTACAATGGGCAGTTCTTC. Its translation: CSASFGLPSSYNGQFF.

This clonotype was detected ten times or more. This chain connects TRBV29-1 to TRBJ2-7; the D gene is possibly TRBD1 (5 bases). The CDR3 spans 15 residues. Germline V gene data show CDR1 as SQVTM and CDR2 as ANQGSEA. V gave up 0 bases and J gave up 2 bases, with 14 bases separating them. The CDR3 here is CSVEDHTRDPYEQYF. In nucleotides, the CDR3 is TGCAGCGTTGAAGATCATACCAGGGATCCCTACGAGCAGTACTTC.

The J gene is TRBJ1-2, the V gene TRBV11-2; no clear D. Germline assignment: CDR1 SGHAT and CDR2 FQNNGV. The CDR3 runs to 14 residues. V was clipped by 2 bases and J by 6 bases, with 13 bases between them. The DNA for the CDR3 is TGTGCCAGCAGCTTAAGTCAACAAAGGAATGGCTACACCTTC. Amino acid sequence: CASSLSQQRNGYTF.

A few counts support this clonotype. The chain links TRBV20-1 to TRBJ2-4; 8 positions agree with TRBD2. The trim removed 6 bases at V and 0 bases at J, leaving 10 bases unmatched. The length of the CDR3 is 16 residues. Per the germline V gene, CDR1 is DFQATT and CDR2 is SNEGSKA (reference sequence). CDR3 loop: CSATPGGVLAKNIQYF. The CDR3 DNA reads TGCAGTGCGACTCCCGGGGGGGTACTAGCCAAAAACATTCAGTACTTC.

This chain connects TRBV5-1 to TRBJ2-1; 12 nucleotides line up with TRBD2. The J call may not be correct, given that the DNA end is closer to TRBJ2-7. This CDR3 region has 17 residues. CDR1 and CDR2 (germline): SGHRS, YFSETQ. The CDR3 reads CASSLLAGGSTYNEQYF. In DNA form, the CDR3 reads TGCGCCAGCAGCTTGCTAGCGGGGGGGAGCACCTACAATGAGCAGTACTTC.

This clonotype was counted between two and nine times. The J gene is TRBJ2-7, the V gene TRBV27, with D hard to call. V shed 0 bases and J shed 4 bases, with 10 bases lying between them. This CDR3 region has 14 residues. CDR1 and CDR2 (germline): MNHEY, SMNVEV (reference sequence). The CDR3 protein is CASSLSLGFYEQYF. The CDR3 DNA sequence: TGTGCCAGCAGTTTATCGCTGGGGTTTTACGAGCAGTACTTC.